One and the same sample provided the 30 T cell receptor beta chains below, sequenced in a study of CD8 T cells in Susac syndrome. Random-hexamer reverse transcription was applied to roughly 0.5 to 1 ug RNA. TCRdb ran MiXCR on the immunoSEQ multiplex PCR reads and lists one entry per CDR3 protein. The table lists approximately 83,000 distinct CDR3 sequences, over 85% of them singletons, with less than 0.95% in the top ten. The sample comprised CD8+ T cells from PBMCs. These receptors were obtained from a human donor with Susac syndrome.

This clonotype appeared once. V and J are TRBV7-9 and TRBJ2-3; 11 bases align to TRBD2. J was trimmed by 2 bases and V by 6 bases; bases with no gene match: 13. Germline CDR1 is SEHNR and CDR2 is FQNEAQ (reference sequence). This CDR3 comprises 18 residues. The CDR3 region has the DNA TGTGCCAGCAGTCAGCTCGCGACTAGCGGGAAAACCACAGATACGCAGTATTTT. Translating it yields CASSQLATSGKTTDTQYF.

The rearrangement joins TRBV25-1 to TRBJ1-4; weak D call: TRBD1 (6 bases). CDR3 size: 12 residues. From germline, CDR1 is MGHDK and CDR2 SYGVNS. The V end lost 6 bases, the J end lost 12 bases, and 14 bases lay between the germline ends. The CDR3 DNA is TGTGCCAGCAGACAGGGTACAGCGGAACTGTTTTTT. This sequence encodes CASRQGTAELFF.

The chain combines TRBV9 with TRBJ2-1; no reliable D call. With 0 bases removed from V and 8 bases from J, the gap between germline ends came to 3 bases. CDR3 size: 11 residues. Germline V CDR1 and CDR2: SGDLS, YYNGEE. Here the CDR3 DNA reads TGTGCCAGCAGCGTAGGCTATGAGCAGTTCTTC. This translates into CASSVGYEQFF.

J is TRBJ2-5 and V is TRBV6-6; D is possibly TRBD1 or TRBD2 (5 bases each). The V end lost 0 bases, the J end lost 5 bases, and 7 bases lay between the germline ends. The V gene's germline CDR1 is MNHNY and CDR2 SVGAGI (reference sequence). The CDR3 totals 13 residues. The CDR3, as DNA: TGTGCCAGCAGTTACTCCGGGGACGAGACCCAGTACTTC. It specifies CASSYSGDETQYF.

V gene TRBV7-3 combines with J gene TRBJ2-5; 9 nucleotides line up with TRBD1. Trimming removed 5 bases from V and 9 bases from J; junction bases left unmatched: 7. This CDR3 has 13 residues. Looked up from germline, CDR1 is SGHTA and CDR2 is FQGTGA. The CDR3 DNA follows: TGTGCCAGCAGCCCAACAGGGGGCACCCCCCAGTACTTC. This sequence encodes CASSPTGGTPQYF. The full variable domain, completed using reference TRBV7-3 and TRBJ2-5, is GAGVSQTPSNKVTEKGKYVELRCDPISGHTALYWYRQSLGQGPEFLIYFQGTGAADDSGLPNDRFFAVRPEGSVSTLKIQRTERGDSAVYLCASSPTGGTPQYFGPGTRLLVL.

This clonotype was picked up one time. The chain links TRBV29-1 to TRBJ2-1, with 9 positions matching TRBD1. This CDR3 comprises 14 residues. The germline V gene has CDR1 SQVTM and CDR2 ANQGSEA. The V segment lost 4 bases and the J segment 4 bases; nucleotides outside the gene matches: 5. In DNA form, the CDR3 reads TGCAGCGTTGTGGACAGGGGCGGATACAATGAGCAGTTCTTC. It translates to CSVVDRGGYNEQFF.

The chain recombines TRBV19 with TRBJ2-7; no clear D. V was cut by 1 base and J by 2 bases, with 9 bases left in between. The CDR3 is 14 amino acids. Germline CDR1 reads LNHDA; CDR2 reads SQIVND (reference sequence). The CDR3: CASSIGIGAYEQYF. CDR3 in DNA: TGTGCCAGTAGTATAGGTATAGGAGCCTACGAGCAGTACTTC.

The genes are TRBV12-3 or TRBV12-4 and TRBJ2-3, with D tentatively TRBD1 (6 bases). The CDR3 sequence is 13 residues long. V lost 7 bases to trimming and J lost 1 base, with 9 bases between them. CDR3 residues: CASTPGGTDTQYF. Here the CDR3 DNA reads TGTGCCAGCACCCCAGGGGGCACAGATACGCAGTATTTT.

V gene TRBV11-2 combines with J gene TRBJ2-5, with 8 bases aligning to TRBD2. There are 13 residues in the CDR3. The trim removed 5 bases at V and 10 bases at J, leaving 9 bases unmatched. Germline-derived CDR1 and CDR2 are SGHAT and FQNNGV. CDR3 region: CASSPTGTRIQYF. CDR3 coding DNA: TGTGCCAGCAGCCCGACCGGGACTAGGATCCAGTACTTC.

J is TRBJ2-2 and V is TRBV6-5; 10 positions agree with TRBD1. The trim removed 5 bases at V and 6 bases at J, leaving 3 bases unmatched. Germline V gene lookup returns CDR1 MNHEY and CDR2 SVGAGI. The CDR3 runs to 14 residues. This chain's CDR3 is CASSRTGGAGELFF. The CDR3 DNA reads TGTGCCAGCAGTCGGACAGGGGGGGCCGGGGAGCTGTTTTTT.

The chain uses TRBV2 and TRBJ2-3; 7 nucleotides agree with TRBD2. Trimming took 1 base from V and 6 from J; bases not matched to a gene: 16. Germline V gives CDR1 SNHLY, CDR2 FYNNEI. The CDR3 contains 18 residues. CDR3 sequence (DNA): TGTGCCAGCAGTGAAGGAGGCGGCCGGGACTACTTGGCGGATACGCAGTATTTT. Amino acid sequence: CASSEGGGRDYLADTQYF.

This clonotype was seen a single time. The chain combines TRBV12-3 or TRBV12-4 with TRBJ2-5, with D possibly TRBD1 on 5 matching bases. This CDR3 has 13 residues. Trimming left V 6 bases short and J 0 bases short, with 8 bases between. The CDR3 spells CASRRQNQETQYF. The CDR3, as DNA: TGTGCCAGCAGGAGACAGAACCAAGAGACCCAGTACTTC.

The V call is TRBV20-1, the J call TRBJ1-6, with 8 bases matching TRBD1. V lost 5 bases, J lost 5 bases, and 2 bases stayed unmatched. The CDR3 is 13 residues long. Germline-derived CDR1 and CDR2 are DFQATT and SNEGSKA (reference sequence). The CDR3 DNA follows: TGCAGTGCTCCGACAGGGGATAATTCACCCCTCCACTTT. Translation gives CSAPTGDNSPLHF.

The chain is built from TRBV20-1 and TRBJ2-7, with D maybe TRBD2 (6 bases). The germline CDR1 and CDR2 sequences are DFQATT and SNEGSKA (reference sequence). This CDR3 has 15 amino acids. V lost 6 bases and J 1 base, leaving 19 bases between the germline ends. CDR3 nucleotide sequence: TGCAGTGCCACCCCGTTGCGGGGACGATCCTACGAGCAGTACTTC. Amino acid sequence: CSATPLRGRSYEQYF.

J is TRBJ2-7 and V is TRBV7-8, with D tentatively TRBD2 (7 bases). CDR3 size: 18 residues. Germline V gives CDR1 SGHVS, CDR2 FQNEAQ. Trimming took 4 bases from V and 0 from J, leaving 22 bases between them. CDR3 DNA: TGTGCCAGCAGCTCCACAGGGAGGGGGTTAGGAAACTCCTACGAGCAGTACTTC. Protein sequence: CASSSTGRGLGNSYEQYF. The full variable domain, completed using reference TRBV7-8 and TRBJ2-7, is GAGVSQSPRYKVAKRGQDVALRCDPISGHVSLFWYQQALGQGPEFLTYFQNEAQLDKSGLPSDRFFAERPEGSVSTLKIQRTQQEDSAVYLCASSSTGRGLGNSYEQYFGPGTRLTVT.

This chain joins TRBV5-1 and TRBJ2-5, with 7 nucleotides matching TRBD1. The V gene end was trimmed by 7 bases and the J gene end by 5 bases; junction bases not matched to a gene: 8. CDR1 is SGHRS and CDR2 is YFSETQ in the germline V gene. This CDR3 region has 13 residues. CDR3 DNA sequence: TGCGCCAGCGGGATGGGACAGTCGGAGACCCAGTACTTC. As protein: CASGMGQSETQYF. Looking up the rest from reference TRBV5-1 and TRBJ2-5 gives the full variable domain: KAGVTQTPRYLIKTRGQQVTLSCSPISGHRSVSWYQQTPGQGLQFLFEYFSETQRNKGNFPGRFSGRQFSNSRSEMNVSTLELGDSALYLCASGMGQSETQYFGPGTRLLVL.

The rearrangement links TRBV7-2 to TRBJ2-7; D unclear. The CDR3 covers 14 residues. Deletions cut 1 base from V and 2 bases from J, with 9 bases between. Germline values: CDR1 SGHTA, CDR2 FQGNSA. The CDR3 loop is CASSLGARTYEQYF. The CDR3 DNA reads as TGTGCCAGCAGCTTAGGTGCCAGAACCTACGAGCAGTACTTC.

The chain recombines TRBV28 with TRBJ2-7, with TRBD1 matching over 7 bases. The CDR3 extends over 17 amino acids. V shed 5 bases, J shed 5 bases, and the junction held 18 bases outside the gene matches. Germline CDR1 and CDR2: MDHEN and SYDVKM. The CDR3 spells CASSNRTGATFGDEQYF. DNA of the CDR3: TGTGCCAGCAGTAACCGGACAGGAGCCACTTTCGGGGACGAGCAGTACTTC.

This sequence joins TRBV2 and TRBJ2-2, with D unresolved. The CDR3 loop spans 12 amino acids. CDR1 SNHLY and CDR2 FYNNEI come from the germline V gene. Trimming left V 10 bases short and J 6 bases short, with 12 bases between. CDR3 sequence: CATSTGSGELFF. The DNA for the CDR3 is TGTGCCACGTCAACGGGTTCCGGGGAGCTGTTTTTT.

J is TRBJ2-1 and V is TRBV9; the D is unclear. Trimming left V 3 bases short and J 0 bases short, with 10 bases between. This CDR3 contains 15 residues. Germline loops: CDR1 SGDLS, CDR2 YYNGEE. This CDR3 is CASSDPPSSYNEQFF. CDR3 DNA sequence: TGTGCCAGCAGCGATCCCCCCAGCTCCTACAATGAGCAGTTCTTC.

The gene calls are TRBV13 and TRBJ2-2, with D hard to call. The V end lost 0 bases, the J end lost 0 bases, and 8 bases lay between the germline ends. The CDR3 totals 16 residues. Germline CDR1 is PRHDT and CDR2 is FYEKMQ (reference sequence). The CDR3 DNA follows: TGTGCCAGCAGCTTAGGGTTTTCAACGAACACCGGGGAGCTGTTTTTT. It is translated as CASSLGFSTNTGELFF.

Comment on this clonotype: Sequence at one end of the junction differs from germline and may be a read error. The rearrangement links TRBV25-1 to TRBJ1-1; tentative D call: TRBD1 (5 bases). The CDR3 spans 15 residues. Per germline, CDR1 MGHDK and CDR2 SYGVNS. The CDR3 loop is CASSELVGDGEKAFF. The DNA of the CDR3 is TGTGCCAGCAGTGAATTGGTAGGGGACGGGGAAAAAGCTTTCTTC. Complete variable domain (other parts from reference TRBV25-1 and TRBJ1-1): EADIYQTPRYLVIGTGKKITLECSQTMGHDKMYWYQQDPGMELHLIHYSYGVNSTEKGDLSSESTVSRIRTEHFPLTLESARPSHTSQYLCASSELVGDGEKAFFGQGTRLTVV.

This clonotype was counted a single time. The chain couples TRBV20-1 to TRBJ2-1; D is unresolved. The CDR3 is 16 residues long. The ends were cut back, 2 bases at V and 0 bases at J, with 14 bases in the middle. Germline V gives CDR1 DFQATT, CDR2 SNEGSKA (reference sequence). CDR3 bases: TGCAGTGCTAGACCCCCGGGCTCGAGCTCCTACAATGAGCAGTTCTTC. This translates into CSARPPGSSSYNEQFF.

The chain combines TRBV29-1 with TRBJ2-5, with D perhaps TRBD2 (7 bases). With 8 bases removed from V and 3 bases from J, the gap between germline ends came to 16 bases. The CDR3 has 13 amino acids. The germline V gene encodes CDR1 SQVTM and CDR2 ANQGSEA. CDR3 in DNA: TGCAGCAGCGTGGGGGGGCCTGAAGAGACCCAGTACTTC. It yields the protein CSSVGGPEETQYF.

CDR3 coding DNA: TGTGCCAGCAGCTTAGCGGCGTCTGCCGGACCTAGCTCCTACGAGCAGTACTTC. It is translated as CASSLAASAGPSSYEQYF. The chain links TRBV7-9 to TRBJ2-7; the D is unclear. The V gene lost 0 bases and the J gene lost 0 bases, with 18 bases spanning the gap. The CDR3 totals 18 residues. Germline CDR1 and CDR2: SEHNR and FQNEAQ (reference sequence). Looking up the rest from reference TRBV7-9 and TRBJ2-7 gives the full variable domain: DTGVSQNPRHKITKRGQNVTFRCDPISEHNRLYWYRQTLGQGPEFLTYFQNEAQLEKSRLLSDRFSAERPKGSFSTLEIQRTEQGDSAMYLCASSLAASAGPSSYEQYFGPGTRLTVT.

The chain carries TRBV20-1 and TRBJ1-4; 9 bases align to TRBD1. V shed 5 bases and J 8 bases; nucleotides not matched to a gene: 6. The germline CDR1 and CDR2 sequences are DFQATT and SNEGSKA (reference sequence). The CDR3 runs 13 residues. CDR3 sequence: CSARDRVWEKLFF. The CDR3 coding sequence is TGCAGTGCTCGGGACAGGGTTTGGGAAAAACTGTTTTTT.

J is TRBJ2-7 and V is TRBV28; D is possibly TRBD2 (5 bases). The germline V and J ends were trimmed by 7 bases and 0 bases, with 16 bases remaining between them. The CDR3 has 15 residues. Germline CDR1 and CDR2: MDHEN and SYDVKM. The CDR3, as DNA: TGTGCCAGCACGACGGCGGGTGGCAGCTCCTACGAGCAGTACTTC. Protein product: CASTTAGGSSYEQYF. Based on the CDR3 plus reference TRBV28 and TRBJ2-7, the full variable domain is DVKVTQSSRYLVKRTGEKVFLECVQDMDHENMFWYRQDPGLGLRLIYFSYDVKMKEKGDIPEGYSVSREKKERFSLILESASTNQTSMYLCASTTAGGSSYEQYFGPGTRLTVT.

The V gene is TRBV2, the J gene TRBJ1-3; D remains unclear. Germline V gives CDR1 SNHLY, CDR2 FYNNEI. The CDR3 is 14 amino acids. With 11 bases removed from V and 0 bases from J, the gap between germline ends came to 14 bases. CDR3 residues: CAAENFDSGNTIYF. CDR3 in DNA: TGTGCCGCCGAAAATTTCGACTCTGGAAACACCATATATTTT.

The chain links TRBV11-2 to TRBJ2-1, with TRBD2 matching 8 bases. Germline V CDR1 and CDR2: SGHAT, FQNNGV. Trimming cost V 2 bases and J 9 bases; bases outside gene matches: 0. There are 12 residues in the CDR3. This chain's CDR3 is CASSLRGGEQFF. Here the CDR3 DNA reads TGTGCCAGCAGCTTACGGGGGGGTGAGCAGTTCTTC.

With regard to this clonotype: A junction boundary mismatches the germline segment, possibly from a read error. The rearrangement joins TRBV7-9 to TRBJ1-1; TRBD1 might be the D (5 bases). CDR1 and CDR2 from the germline V gene are SEHNR and FQNEAQ (reference sequence). The CDR3 extends over 13 amino acids. The CDR3 DNA reads TGTGCCAGCAGCTCCCCAGGGAACACTGAAGTTTTCTTT. Protein: CASSSPGNTEVFF.